This TCR beta chain comes out of a study of T cell responses to AZD1222 COVID-19 vaccine. The germline V gene has CDR1 SNHLY and CDR2 FYNNEI. V was cut by 3 bases and J by 0 bases, with 9 bases left in between. The CDR3 extends over 15 amino acids. In regard to this clone: Its antigen remains unidentified.

Only in-frame clones appear in the TCRdb table, and some are missing; sequencing was by immunoSEQ multiplex PCR. The top ten clones hold about 3.6% of a sample with some 40,000 clones, around three quarters of them seen once. Study outcomes and limitations: Donors were mostly white British, more females; clonal diversity possibly underestimated.

The receptor was derived from an adult in good health. Sequences were derived from peripheral blood, sampled on day 0 of AZD1222 vaccination. The chain is built from TRBV2 and TRBJ1-5; D is undetermined. CDR3 nucleotides: TGTGCCAGCAGTGACAGACCGTATAGCAATCAGCCCCAGCATTTT. This translates into CASSDRPYSNQPQHF.